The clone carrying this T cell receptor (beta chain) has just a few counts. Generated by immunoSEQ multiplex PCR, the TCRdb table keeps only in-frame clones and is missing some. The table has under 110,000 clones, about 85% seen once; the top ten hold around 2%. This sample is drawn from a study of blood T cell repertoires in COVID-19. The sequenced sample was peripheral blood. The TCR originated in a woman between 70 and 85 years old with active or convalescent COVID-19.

CDR3 in DNA: TGTGCCAGCAGCTCAGGGGTGAACACTGAAGCTTTCTTT. Translated: CASSSGVNTEAFF. The rearrangement links TRBV6-6 to TRBJ1-1; a weak D match, TRBD1 (6 bases). V was shortened by 6 bases and J by 0 bases, with 8 bases between the two germline ends. The V gene's germline CDR1 is MNHNY and CDR2 SVGAGI (reference sequence). This CDR3 contains 13 residues.